The rows below give T cell receptor beta chains drawn from one sample of a study of blood T cell repertoires in COVID-19. The protocol was immunoSEQ multiplex PCR, while the TCRdb copy is restricted to in-frame clones and leaves out a portion. This table has about 180,000 clones, 60% to 80% appearing once. Sequences were obtained from PBMCs or T cells enriched from blood (not recorded which). The receptors come from a man between 60 and 70 years old who had been exposed to COVID-19. Each CDR3 is given with its conserved first and last residue. The order of the fields is V gene, D gene, clone size, J gene, CDR3 DNA, CDR3 protein. The D gene is left open where the match is weak. The listing skips clone size in some rows; elsewhere it reads once, few, many or a size class.

TRBV9	NA	few	TRBJ1-5	TGTGCCAGCAGCGAGGGGCCAGTTAGCAATCAGCCCCAGCATTTT	CASSEGPVSNQPQHF
TRBV6-4	NA	NA	TRBJ2-7	TGTGCCAGCCTCTCTGCCTGGCGGGCCTACGAGCAGTACTTC	CASLSAWRAYEQYF
TRBV11-3	NA	NA	TRBJ2-1	TGTGCCAGCAGCTTAGGGCCCAGGTACAATGAGCAGTTCTTC	CASSLGPRYNEQFF
TRBV5-6	NA	NA	TRBJ2-3	TGTGCCAGCAGCTTGTCAGGGCTTCAAACAGATACGCAGTATTTT	CASSLSGLQTDTQYF
TRBV5-1	NA	NA	TRBJ1-2	TGCGCCAGCAGCTTGGTCGCAGAGAGGTATGGCTACACCTTC	CASSLVAERYGYTF
TRBV11-3	TRBD2	few	TRBJ2-5	TGTGCCAGCAGCTTCCCCCCTAGACTAGCGGGAGGGCCCGACCAAGAGACCCAGTACTTC	CASSFPPRLAGGPDQETQYF
TRBV2	NA	NA	TRBJ2-7	TGTGCCAGCAGCGCCTTACCGAGCTCCTACGAGCAGTACTTC	CASSALPSSYEQYF
TRBV19	TRBD1	once	TRBJ1-1	TGTGCCAGTAGTATGGGACAGGGTAACACTGAAGCTTTCTTT	CASSMGQGNTEAFF
TRBV3-1/TRBV3-2	TRBD1	NA	TRBJ2-3	TGTGCCAGCAGCCAAGAAGGGGGCCCCACAGATACGCAGTATTTT	CASSQEGGPTDTQYF
TRBV27	NA	NA	TRBJ1-5	TGTGCCAGCAGTCCTTATGTGCAGGGCAGCAATCAGCCCCAGCATTTT	CASSPYVQGSNQPQHF
TRBV29-1	NA	NA	TRBJ1-3	TGCAGCGTTGAAGATCTTCAACAGAGCTCTGGAAACACCATATATTTT	CSVEDLQQSSGNTIYF
TRBV5-8	NA	few	TRBJ2-3	TGTGCCAGCAGCTTAGGAGGTTTCACAGATACGCAGTATTTT	CASSLGGFTDTQYF
TRBV7-9	TRBD1	NA	TRBJ2-1	TGTGCCAGCAGCTTAGACAGGGGTTCCTACAATGAGCAGTTCTTC	CASSLDRGSYNEQFF
TRBV11-3	NA	NA	TRBJ2-7	TGTGCCAGCAGCTTACCGACGGGTGTAGGGAGGGAGCAGTACTTC	CASSLPTGVGREQYF
TRBV28	TRBD1	NA	TRBJ1-5	TGTGCCAGTTTACAGGGGGCCGGCAATCAGCCCCAGCATTTT	CASLQGAGNQPQHF
TRBV7-9	TRBD2	NA	TRBJ2-5	TGTGCCAGCAGCTGGAAGGGCGGGAGAATTTTAGAGACCCAGTACTTC	CASSWKGGRILETQYF
TRBV27	NA	NA	TRBJ2-3	TGTGCCAGCAGTTTATCGGGAGGCTACGCAGATACGCAGTATTTT	CASSLSGGYADTQYF
TRBV7-3	NA	NA	TRBJ2-2	TGTGCCAGCAGCAAAACGGGGACTGCCGATCGGGAGCTGTTTTTT	CASSKTGTADRELFF
TRBV27	NA	NA	TRBJ2-7	TGTGCCAGCAGTCTTCGGGGGGAGCAGTACTTC	CASSLRGEQYF
TRBV28	TRBD1	NA	TRBJ1-5	TGTGCCAGCAGTTCGATCACAACAGGGGGCAATCAGCCCCAGCATTTT	CASSSITTGGNQPQHF
TRBV5-1	TRBD2	NA	TRBJ2-6	TGCGCCAGCAGCCCAGTGGCTAGCGGGAGGTGGAAGGACTCTGGGGCCAACGTCCTGACTTTC	CASSPVASGRWKDSGANVLTF
TRBV19	NA	NA	TRBJ2-7	TGTGCCAGTAGTTCTGTCTCCTCCTACGAGCAGTACTTC	CASSSVSSYEQYF
TRBV25-1	NA	once	TRBJ1-1	TGTGCCAGCAGTGATCCAGCATCAGGGATGTTAGGGTACGCTTTCTTT	CASSDPASGMLGYAFF
TRBV7-3	NA	NA	TRBJ1-4	TGTGCCAGCAGCTCCGGTTATAATGAAAAACTGTTTTTT	CASSSGYNEKLFF
TRBV24-1	NA	NA	TRBJ2-5	TGTGCCACCAGTGATTTGGACGGAGGAGAGACCCAGTACTTC	CATSDLDGGETQYF
TRBV5-4	NA	once	TRBJ1-1	TGTGCCAGCAGCTCACAGGGCGTCACTGAAGCTTTCTTT	CASSSQGVTEAFF
TRBV5-1	TRBD2	NA	TRBJ2-1	TGCGCCAGCAGCTTGGCCGGGACTAGCGGGGAATACAATGAGCAGTTCTTC	CASSLAGTSGEYNEQFF
TRBV24-1	TRBD1	NA	TRBJ2-5	TGTGCCACCAGTGATGGTACGCACAGGGGGGAGACCCAGTACTTC	CATSDGTHRGETQYF
TRBV14	TRBD2	NA	TRBJ2-1	TGTGCCAGCAGCCAAGTGGGCGGGAGCTCCTACAATGAGCAGTTCTTC	CASSQVGGSSYNEQFF
TRBV19	NA	NA	TRBJ2-2	TGTGCCAGTAGGACAGCCTTAAACACCGGGGAGCTGTTTTTT	CASRTALNTGELFF
TRBV29-1	NA	NA	TRBJ2-7	TGCAGCGTTGGGTTAGCGGTGCCTCCCTACGAGCAGTACTTC	CSVGLAVPPYEQYF
TRBV15	NA	NA	TRBJ1-1	TGTGCCACCAGCCCCGACGGGAGGGGCCGCGGGACTGAAGCTTTCTTT	CATSPDGRGRGTEAFF
TRBV6-2/TRBV6-3	NA	few	TRBJ2-5	TGTGCCAGCAGTTACGCCGGACAGCTACAAGAGACCCAGTACTTC	CASSYAGQLQETQYF
TRBV30	TRBD2	NA	TRBJ2-7	TGTGCCTGGAGTGTTCTAGCGGGAGGGGGCGAGCAGTACTTC	CAWSVLAGGGEQYF
TRBV7-2	NA	few	TRBJ1-1	TGTGCCAGCAGCCCCAGGGGTCTTAGCACTGAAGCTTTCTTT	CASSPRGLSTEAFF
TRBV5-1	NA	NA	TRBJ2-5	TGCGCCAGCAGCTCACACGACTTCCAAGAGACCCAGTACTTC	CASSSHDFQETQYF
TRBV10-1	TRBD2	NA	TRBJ2-7	TGCGCCAGCATGGCACTAGCGGGAGCCCTTTCCTACGAGCAGTACTTC	CASMALAGALSYEQYF
TRBV27	TRBD2	NA	TRBJ2-3	TGTGCCAGCAGTTTTAACGGGAGGGCCGCAGATACGCAGTATTTT	CASSFNGRAADTQYF
TRBV24-1	TRBD2	NA	TRBJ2-1	TGTGCCACCAGTGATTTGGTGTGGACTAGCGGGAGGGCCATGTCAAATGAGCAGTTCTTC	CATSDLVWTSGRAMSNEQFF
TRBV7-9	NA	once	TRBJ2-7	TGTGCCAGCAGCGGGACGGGACAACCCTACGAGCAGTACTTC	CASSGTGQPYEQYF